This T cell receptor beta chain was identified during a study of blood T cell repertoires in COVID-19. Whole-study context: From the United States, Italy and Spain came samples of acute and convalescent COVID-19. T cells, B-cell-depleted T cells, or PBMCs supplied cDNA or gDNA.

The CDR3 is 16 residues long. V lost 6 bases to trimming and J lost 3 bases, with 21 bases between them. CDR1 is KGHSH, CDR2 LQKENI, per germline. Original analysis: It was from reference gene primer amplification that nucleated cell counts were estimated. The table came from immunoSEQ multiplex PCR; TCRdb's copy has only in-frame clones and leaves some out. The DNA was the basis for D and trimming; V, J and clone size are from that table. The profile shows roughly 150,000 clones, roughly 89% of them singletons. This clonotype was sampled from a human donor in a cohort sampled during active COVID-19. Sequencing was done on a sample of peripheral blood. V is TRBV18 and J is TRBJ2-7; D is perhaps TRBD2 (5 bases). The chain's CDR3 is CASSPTRSRGGYEQYF. The DNA for the CDR3 is TGTGCCAGCTCTCCGACGAGGAGCCGAGGAGGCTACGAGCAGTACTTC.